These 8 T cell receptor beta chains were sequenced from one sample in a study of cytomegalovirus exposure and HLA in healthy donors. The PCR used 60 Vbeta and 13 Jbeta primers. Libraries were prepared by immunoSEQ multiplex PCR; TCRdb keeps only in-frame clonotypes and omits some of them. The sample lists about 160,000 clones, around 80% occurring once. Sequencing was done on a sample of PBMCs. These receptors were collected from a man aged 50-59 years in good health and CMV-seropositive.

This clone was detected only once. The CDR3 DNA follows: TGTGCCAGCAGGGATCACAGGGTCAATGAGCAGTTCTTC. The encoded protein is CASRDHRVNEQFF. The chain has TRBV5-4 and TRBJ2-1, with D possibly matching TRBD1 (6 bases). Per the germline V gene, CDR1 is SGHNT and CDR2 is YYREEE (reference sequence). The V end was cut by 5 bases, the J end by 6 bases, with 12 bases between. This CDR3 contains 13 residues.

V gene TRBV4-1 combines with J gene TRBJ1-2, with 12 bases lining up with TRBD1. This CDR3 spans 17 amino acids. The J segment lost 4 bases and the V segment lost 0 bases, leaving 6 bases of the junction unmatched. Germline loops: CDR1 MGHRA, CDR2 YSYEKL. The CDR3 region has the DNA TGCGCCAGCAGCCAAGAGGGGACAGGGGGCGCAGGCTATGGCTACACCTTC. Its protein product is CASSQEGTGGAGYGYTF.

The chain joins TRBV18 to TRBJ1-1, with a possible D match to TRBD1 (6 bases). Germline values: CDR1 KGHSH, CDR2 LQKENI. CDR3 length: 13 residues. V shed 3 bases and J shed 6 bases, with 11 bases lying between them. CDR3 residues: CASSPGGLAEAFF. CDR3 DNA: TGTGCCAGCTCACCGGGGGGGCTTGCTGAAGCTTTCTTT.

This clone was picked up many times. This chain uses TRBV27 with TRBJ2-1; a possible D gene is TRBD1 (5 bases). CDR3 length: 12 residues. From germline, CDR1 is MNHEY and CDR2 SMNVEV (reference sequence). Trimming cost V 6 bases and J 2 bases, with 5 bases left between them. CDR3 coding DNA: TGTGCCAGCAGGACAGCCTACAATGAGCAGTTCTTC. Translation gives CASRTAYNEQFF.

The chain links TRBV6-5 to TRBJ1-3, with unresolved D. The V end lost 5 bases, the J end lost 3 bases, and 14 bases lay between the germline ends. The CDR3 has 15 amino acids. From germline, CDR1 is MNHEY and CDR2 SVGAGI. The CDR3 sequence is CASSPLGGDGNTIYF. CDR3 in DNA: TGTGCCAGCAGTCCACTAGGAGGTGATGGAAACACCATATATTTT.

V and J are TRBV5-6 and TRBJ2-1, with 7 bases that match TRBD1. CDR1 is SGHDT and CDR2 is YYEEEE in the germline V gene. The V gene end was trimmed by 3 bases and the J gene end by 6 bases; junction bases not matched to a gene: 6. This CDR3 comprises 14 residues. CDR3 amino acids: CASSSRGTLNEQFF. CDR3 sequence (DNA): TGTGCCAGCAGCTCCAGGGGGACGCTCAATGAGCAGTTCTTC.

The rearrangement uses TRBV25-1 and TRBJ1-1; 7 positions match TRBD1. The germline V gene has CDR1 MGHDK and CDR2 SYGVNS. J lost 6 bases, V lost 1 base, and 2 bases had no gene match. The CDR3 contains 13 residues. Here the CDR3 DNA reads TGTGCCAGCAGTGAATCCGGGACAGCTGAAGCTTTCTTT. It is translated as CASSESGTAEAFF.

The chain has TRBV11-1 and TRBJ2-3, with TRBD2 matching over 9 bases. V shed 1 base and J 1 base; nucleotides not matched to a gene: 3. Germline assignment: CDR1 SGHAT and CDR2 FQDESV (reference sequence). This CDR3 contains 16 residues. The CDR3 protein is CASSLEIAGGTDTQYF. CDR3 DNA sequence: TGTGCCAGCAGCTTAGAAATAGCGGGGGGCACAGATACGCAGTATTTT.